A selection of T cell receptor beta chains follows, all from one sample in a study of beta chain features in type 1 diabetes. Sequenced by immunoSEQ multiplex PCR; TCRdb stores in-frame clones only, minus some. Of 110,000 to 150,000 clones in the sample, approximately 9.8% are singletons; the top ten hold 0.55% to 0.75%. The specimen was central memory CD4+ T cells from blood. These receptors originate from a middle-aged woman in good health. Both conserved end residues are part of each CDR3. D genes are given only for firm matches. Where a row states a size, it is once, few, many or the class of an expanded clone; other rows omit it.

J: TRBJ1-5; D: NA; size: many; V: TRBV29-1; CDR3: CSVRTGNQPQHF; DNA: TGCAGCGTTCGCACGGGCAATCAGCCCCAGCATTTT
J: TRBJ1-5; D: TRBD1; size: few; V: TRBV7-2; CDR3: CASTDRVRNQPQHF; DNA: TGTGCCAGCACCGACAGGGTTCGAAATCAGCCCCAGCATTTT
J: TRBJ2-2; D: TRBD2; size: many; V: TRBV6-1; CDR3: CATPLAGGATGELFF; DNA: TGTGCCACCCCGCTAGCGGGGGGGGCCACCGGGGAGCTGTTTTTT
J: TRBJ2-5; D: NA; size: NA; V: TRBV14; CDR3: CASSQDTGTIQETQYF; DNA: TGTGCCAGCAGCCAAGACACCGGGACAATCCAAGAGACCCAGTACTTC
J: TRBJ2-5; D: TRBD2; size: NA; V: TRBV2; CDR3: CASSETTSVKDQYF; DNA: TGTGCCAGCAGTGAAACGACTAGCGTTAAGGACCAGTACTTC
J: TRBJ2-1; D: NA; size: NA; V: TRBV5-6; CDR3: CASSRQLGYNEQFF; DNA: TGTGCCAGCAGCCGACAGTTAGGATACAATGAGCAGTTCTTC
J: TRBJ1-6; D: NA; size: few; V: TRBV5-6; CDR3: CASSLVEMDSPLHF; DNA: TGTGCCAGCAGCTTGGTTGAGATGGATTCACCCCTCCACTTT
J: TRBJ2-3; D: TRBD2; size: few; V: TRBV7-2; CDR3: CASSLARGGGGTDTQYF; DNA: TGTGCCAGCAGCTTAGCGCGGGGCGGGGGGGGCACAGATACGCAGTATTTT
J: TRBJ1-2; D: TRBD1; size: few; V: TRBV5-1; CDR3: CASSPGTAFNYGYTF; DNA: TGCGCCAGCAGCCCCGGGACAGCCTTTAACTATGGCTACACCTTC
J: TRBJ2-3; D: NA; size: NA; V: TRBV7-8; CDR3: CASSLGRRTDTQYF; DNA: TGTGCCAGCAGCTTAGGCAGGCGCACAGATACGCAGTATTTT
J: TRBJ1-2; D: NA; size: many; V: TRBV6-5; CDR3: CASSGGTGYTF; DNA: TGTGCCAGCAGTGGGGGGACTGGCTACACCTTC
J: TRBJ1-3; D: NA; size: many; V: TRBV4-1; CDR3: CASSQGAVRGRAGNTIYF; DNA: TGCGCCAGCAGCCAAGGAGCGGTCAGGGGCCGCGCAGGAAACACCATATATTTT
J: TRBJ2-1; D: NA; size: NA; V: TRBV7-7; CDR3: CASSSGALGEAEQFF; DNA: TGTGCTAGCAGCTCAGGGGCACTCGGAGAGGCTGAGCAGTTCTTC
J: TRBJ2-7; D: TRBD2; size: few; V: TRBV7-2; CDR3: CASSLGGSGEQYF; DNA: TGTGCCAGCAGCTTGGGAGGGTCGGGCGAGCAGTACTTC
J: TRBJ1-2; D: TRBD1; size: few; V: TRBV5-4; CDR3: CASSDRGGYGYTF; DNA: TGTGCCAGCAGCGACAGGGGGGGATATGGCTACACCTTC
J: TRBJ1-4; D: NA; size: few; V: TRBV9; CDR3: CASSTGLSGEKLFF; DNA: TGTGCCAGCAGCACAGGTCTGAGTGGTGAAAAACTGTTTTTT
J: TRBJ1-5; D: TRBD1; size: NA; V: TRBV4-1; CDR3: CASSQVGTGVSNQPQHF; DNA: TGCGCCAGCAGCCAAGTAGGGACAGGGGTAAGCAATCAGCCCCAGCATTTT
J: TRBJ2-7; D: TRBD1; size: NA; V: TRBV11-2; CDR3: CASSGGTGKVEQYF; DNA: TGTGCCAGCAGCGGAGGGACAGGGAAGGTCGAGCAGTACTTC
J: TRBJ2-7; D: TRBD1; size: NA; V: TRBV18; CDR3: CASSPSDRGGEQYF; DNA: TGTGCCAGCTCGCCATCCGACAGGGGGGGCGAGCAGTACTTC
J: TRBJ2-1; D: TRBD2; size: NA; V: TRBV12-5; CDR3: CASGISRGGDQEQFF; DNA: TGTGCTAGTGGTATTTCACGGGGGGGAGACCAAGAGCAGTTCTTC
J: TRBJ2-5; D: TRBD2; size: few; V: TRBV5-1; CDR3: CASRLTSGVGETQYF; DNA: TGCGCCAGCAGGTTGACTAGCGGGGTTGGAGAGACCCAGTACTTC
J: TRBJ1-2; D: NA; size: NA; V: TRBV6-1; CDR3: CASNRALDGYTF; DNA: TGTGCCAGCAACAGGGCTTTGGATGGCTACACCTTC
J: TRBJ2-3; D: NA; size: many; V: TRBV7-2; CDR3: CASSLASILPDTQYF; DNA: TGTGCCAGCAGCTTAGCGTCTATTTTGCCAGATACGCAGTATTTT
J: TRBJ2-1; D: TRBD2; size: NA; V: TRBV5-4; CDR3: CASSTTSGRYNEQFF; DNA: TGTGCCAGCAGCACGACTAGCGGGAGGTACAATGAGCAGTTCTTC
J: TRBJ2-3; D: NA; size: NA; V: TRBV7-9; CDR3: CASSFGRVLNTDTQYF; DNA: TGTGCCAGCAGCTTCGGGCGGGTCCTCAACACAGATACGCAGTATTTT
J: TRBJ1-5; D: NA; size: NA; V: TRBV6-5; CDR3: CASSYSNRNDQPQHF; DNA: TGTGCCAGCAGTTACTCGAACAGGAATGATCAGCCCCAGCATTTT
J: TRBJ2-7; D: TRBD2; size: few; V: TRBV11-2; CDR3: CASSLVGRGVYEQYF; DNA: TGTGCCAGCAGCTTAGTAGGGCGGGGGGTTTACGAGCAGTACTTC
J: TRBJ2-5; D: TRBD2; size: NA; V: TRBV4-3; CDR3: CASSLTARGEQETQYF; DNA: TGCGCCAGCAGCCTTACGGCGCGGGGGGAACAAGAGACCCAGTACTTC
J: TRBJ2-5; D: NA; size: NA; V: TRBV6-5; CDR3: CASSDTGTGETQYF; DNA: TGTGCCAGCAGTGACACAGGGACGGGGGAGACCCAGTACTTC
J: TRBJ2-5; D: TRBD2; size: NA; V: TRBV5-8; CDR3: CASSRSGGARQETQYF; DNA: TGTGCCAGCAGCAGAAGCGGGGGGGCCCGGCAAGAGACCCAGTACTTC
J: TRBJ1-2; D: NA; size: NA; V: TRBV5-1; CDR3: CASSLDGGYDGYTF; DNA: TGCGCCAGCAGCTTGGACGGAGGCTACGATGGCTACACCTTC
J: TRBJ1-1; D: NA; size: NA; V: TRBV29-1; CDR3: CSAEQGMDTEAFF; DNA: TGCAGCGCCGAGCAGGGGATGGACACTGAAGCTTTCTTT
J: TRBJ1-5; D: NA; size: few; V: TRBV5-1; CDR3: CASRVSDSSNQPQHF; DNA: TGCGCCAGTAGAGTCTCGGACAGTAGCAATCAGCCCCAGCATTTT
J: TRBJ1-1; D: NA; size: NA; V: TRBV19; CDR3: CASRTPAGVLPNTEAFF; DNA: TGTGCCAGTAGGACCCCCGCGGGGGTCTTGCCAAACACTGAAGCTTTCTTT
J: TRBJ1-5; D: NA; size: many; V: TRBV29-1; CDR3: CSVSLQGNSNQPQHF; DNA: TGCAGCGTGAGCCTACAGGGAAATAGCAATCAGCCCCAGCATTTT
J: TRBJ2-1; D: TRBD1; size: many; V: TRBV23-1; CDR3: CASSLRTGSSYNEQFF; DNA: TGCGCCAGCAGCCTTAGGACAGGGAGCTCCTACAATGAGCAGTTCTTC
J: TRBJ2-7; D: NA; size: many; V: TRBV14; CDR3: CASSQEVGSSYEQYF; DNA: TGTGCCAGCAGCCAAGAGGTGGGGAGCTCCTACGAGCAGTACTTC
J: TRBJ1-1; D: NA; size: NA; V: TRBV12-5; CDR3: CASGLSPGVKKAFF; DNA: TGTGCTAGTGGTTTGTCCCCGGGGGTTAAGAAAGCTTTCTTT
J: TRBJ1-6; D: NA; size: NA; V: TRBV7-2; CDR3: CASRSRTGNSPLHF; DNA: TGTGCCAGCAGAAGCCGAACAGGGAATTCACCCCTCCACTTT
J: TRBJ2-5; D: NA; size: few; V: TRBV18; CDR3: CASSLSQPETQYF; DNA: TGTGCCAGCTCACTCTCACAGCCAGAGACCCAGTACTTC
J: TRBJ1-6; D: NA; size: few; V: TRBV2; CDR3: CASSSQGRSNSPLHF; DNA: TGTGCCAGCAGTAGCCAGGGGCGTAGTAATTCACCCCTCCACTTT
J: TRBJ1-1; D: TRBD1; size: few; V: TRBV6-4; CDR3: CASSETDRGPEAFF; DNA: TGTGCCAGCAGTGAGACCGACAGGGGGCCTGAAGCTTTCTTT
J: TRBJ2-1; D: TRBD2; size: few; V: TRBV5-1; CDR3: CASSLEPSGGADYNEQFF; DNA: TGCGCCAGCAGCTTGGAGCCTAGCGGGGGGGCCGACTACAATGAGCAGTTCTTC
J: TRBJ2-3; D: TRBD2; size: few; V: TRBV7-2; CDR3: CASSLSGGASDTQYF; DNA: TGTGCCAGCAGCCTTAGCGGGGGGGCTTCAGATACGCAGTATTTT
J: TRBJ2-7; D: NA; size: few; V: TRBV10-3; CDR3: CAITHNQAHEQYF; DNA: TGTGCCATCACTCATAACCAGGCCCACGAGCAGTACTTC
J: TRBJ1-4; D: TRBD1; size: NA; V: TRBV14; CDR3: CASSARTGGEKLFF; DNA: TGTGCCAGCAGCGCGCGGACAGGGGGGGAAAAACTGTTTTTT
J: TRBJ1-2; D: NA; size: NA; V: TRBV11-2; CDR3: CASSSPSRVDLSDTF; DNA: TGTGCCAGCAGCTCTCCGAGCAGGGTTGATTTATCTGACACCTTC
J: TRBJ1-2; D: NA; size: few; V: TRBV15; CDR3: CATSPSPGEVANYGYTF; DNA: TGTGCCACCAGCCCCAGCCCGGGGGAAGTAGCTAACTATGGCTACACCTTC
J: TRBJ1-4; D: TRBD1; size: few; V: TRBV29-1; CDR3: CSVVGQATNEKLFF; DNA: TGCAGCGTTGTCGGACAGGCAACTAATGAAAAACTGTTTTTT
J: TRBJ2-3; D: TRBD2; size: NA; V: TRBV7-6; CDR3: CASSSAGASTDTQYF; DNA: TGTGCCAGCAGCTCAGCGGGGGCTAGCACAGATACGCAGTATTTT
J: TRBJ2-2; D: TRBD1; size: many; V: TRBV29-1; CDR3: CSVAPGTGAAGELFF; DNA: TGCAGCGTTGCGCCCGGGACAGGGGCGGCCGGGGAGCTGTTTTTT
J: TRBJ1-5; D: NA; size: many; V: TRBV6-5; CDR3: CASSYLEGQPQHF; DNA: TGTGCCAGCAGTTACCTGGAGGGGCAGCCCCAGCATTTT
J: TRBJ2-7; D: TRBD1; size: few; V: TRBV7-2; CDR3: CASSLGQVAQYEQYF; DNA: TGTGCCAGCAGCTTGGGACAGGTTGCTCAGTACGAGCAGTACTTC